The 23 T cell receptor beta chains given below trace back to one sample, sequenced in a study of beta chain features in type 1 diabetes. Points from the study as a whole: Among patients with Type 1 diabetes, TCRB CDR3s were moderately but significantly shorter in every one of the four CD4+ subsets.

Expressed TCRB transcripts were sequenced after all isolated RNA was converted to cDNA. Some clones are missing from TCRdb's copy, which holds only in-frame ones; the method was immunoSEQ multiplex PCR. Seen here are 45,000 to 60,000 clones, around 40% observed once, and the top ten hold approximately 0.13%. Antigens of these TCRs are unknown. Sequencing input: stem cell memory CD4+ T cells from blood. The receptor set was obtained from a man aged 25-45 years with type 1 diabetes.

In regard to this clone: A junction end diverges from the germline sequence, so it may reflect a read error. V is TRBV7-9 and J is TRBJ1-2; D might be TRBD1 (5 bases). The germline gives CDR1 SEHNR, CDR2 FQNEAQ (reference sequence). The CDR3 covers 15 residues. CDR3 DNA sequence: TGTGCCAGCAGCATAGCAGGGCGGGGTTCATGGACCCTAAGCTTC. It is translated as CASSIAGRGSWTLSF. Full variable domain (rest looked up from reference TRBV7-9 and TRBJ1-2): DTGVSQNPRHKITKRGQNVTFRCDPISEHNRLYWYRQTLGQGPEFLTYFQNEAQLEKSRLLSDRFSAERPKGSFSTLEIQRTEQGDSAMYLCASSIAGRGSWTLSFGSGTRLTVV.

This chain joins TRBV5-1 and TRBJ2-1; D possibly corresponds to TRBD1 (5 bases). The CDR3 length is 13 residues. Germline values: CDR1 SGHRS, CDR2 YFSETQ. V shed 4 bases and J shed 5 bases, with 10 bases lying between them. The CDR3 loop is CASSRRTHNEQFF. For the CDR3, the DNA is TGCGCCAGCAGCAGAAGGACACACAATGAGCAGTTCTTC.

CDR3 in amino acids: CASSPQERGIQYF. The CDR3 DNA follows: TGCGCCAGCAGCCCCCAAGAACGGGGCATTCAGTACTTC. V gene TRBV5-1 combines with J gene TRBJ2-4; D is perhaps TRBD2 (5 bases). Between the trimmed V and J ends, which lost 4 bases and 9 bases, there was a span of 14 bases. CDR1 and CDR2 from the germline V gene are SGHRS and YFSETQ. The CDR3 is 13 amino acids.

V is TRBV13 and J is TRBJ2-7; 8 bases fit TRBD1. This CDR3 has 16 amino acids. Germline CDR1 and CDR2: PRHDT and FYEKMQ (reference sequence). V lost 2 bases to trimming and J lost 4 bases; unmatched junction nucleotides: 10. The CDR3 DNA reads as TGTGCCAGCAGCTTACTTCAGGGGGCTAAGGTGTACGAGCAGTACTTC. The encoded protein is CASSLLQGAKVYEQYF.

Only a few counts were recorded for this clone. The J gene is TRBJ2-1, the V gene TRBV4-2, with TRBD2 identical over 13 bases. Germline CDR1 LGHNA, CDR2 YNFKEQ. CDR3 length: 22 amino acids. V was clipped by 4 bases and J by 2 bases; unmatched bases: 20. CDR3: CASSPGKPTSGRAGRTYNEQFF. The CDR3 DNA follows: TGTGCCAGCAGCCCGGGGAAACCTACTAGCGGGAGGGCCGGGAGAACCTACAATGAGCAGTTCTTC.

V and J are TRBV28 and TRBJ2-7; 7 bases are a match to TRBD1. V dropped 5 bases and J dropped 6; count of bases not matched to a gene: 7. Germline V gene sequence: CDR1 MDHEN, CDR2 SYDVKM. There are 13 residues in the CDR3. CDR3 residues: CASSRTGIREQYF. The CDR3 DNA reads TGTGCCAGCAGTCGGACAGGTATTCGCGAGCAGTACTTC.

This chain connects TRBV14 to TRBJ1-2; D is ambiguous. V lost 0 bases and J 4 bases, leaving 12 bases between the germline ends. CDR3 length: 15 amino acids. Germline V gene data show CDR1 as SGHDN and CDR2 as FVKESK. CDR3 sequence: CASSQDAGRSYGYTF. CDR3 in DNA: TGTGCCAGCAGCCAAGACGCGGGAAGGTCCTATGGCTACACCTTC. The variable domain in full, completed from reference TRBV14 and TRBJ1-2, reads EAGVTQFPSHSVIEKGQTVTLRCDPISGHDNLYWYRRVMGKEIKFLLHFVKESKQDESGMPNNRFLAERTGGTYSTLKVQPAELEDSGVYFCASSQDAGRSYGYTFGSGTRLTVV.

This chain uses TRBV5-1 with TRBJ1-1, with D unresolved. The germline CDR1 and CDR2 sequences are SGHRS and YFSETQ. Trimming cost V 0 bases and J 4 bases, with 13 bases left between them. The CDR3 totals 15 residues. The DNA of the CDR3 is TGCGCCAGCAGCTTGGACGGGTGGGAGGGCACTGAAGCTTTCTTT. It codes for CASSLDGWEGTEAFF.

The chain carries TRBV5-4 and TRBJ1-2; TRBD1 aligns across 8 bases. J lost 5 bases, V lost 1 base, and 4 bases had no gene match. Germline loops: CDR1 SGHNT, CDR2 YYREEE (reference sequence). This CDR3 region has 14 residues. DNA of the CDR3: TGTGCCAGCAGCTTGCAGGGGGCTGGGTATGGCTACACCTTC. Translating it yields CASSLQGAGYGYTF.

This clone was observed at least ten times. The CDR3 protein is CASSLTGGDTGELFF. DNA for the CDR3: TGTGCCAGCAGCTTGACAGGGGGCGACACCGGGGAGCTGTTTTTT. This chain links TRBV7-9 with TRBJ2-2, with TRBD1 matching 10 bases. The CDR3 has 15 amino acids. Per germline, CDR1 SEHNR and CDR2 FQNEAQ (reference sequence). The J segment lost 3 bases and the V segment lost 3 bases, leaving 1 base of the junction unmatched.

The chain uses TRBV2 and TRBJ2-7, with D unclear. Per germline, CDR1 SNHLY and CDR2 FYNNEI. CDR3 length: 14 amino acids. The V end was cut by 3 bases, the J end by 2 bases, with 11 bases between. The DNA of the CDR3 is TGTGCCAGCAGTGAGGAGCGATTCGCCTACGAGCAGTACTTC. Protein product: CASSEERFAYEQYF.

The genes are TRBV27 and TRBJ2-1; 11 bases line up with TRBD1. This CDR3 is built from 17 residues. J was trimmed by 0 bases and V by 5 bases; bases with no gene match: 6. CDR1 is MNHEY, CDR2 SMNVEV, per germline (reference sequence). CDR3 DNA sequence: TGTGCCAGCAGTCGGACAGGGGGCAGGAGCTCCTACAATGAGCAGTTCTTC. The encoded protein is CASSRTGGRSSYNEQFF.

The V and J genes are TRBV28 and TRBJ2-1; 8 bases align to TRBD2. The CDR3 runs 14 residues. CDR1 is MDHEN, CDR2 SYDVKM, per germline. V was clipped by 6 bases and J by 3 bases; unmatched bases: 4. CDR3 bases: TGTGCCAGCAGCTCCGGGACTAGCTACAATGAGCAGTTCTTC. Translating gives CASSSGTSYNEQFF.

V gene TRBV19 combines with J gene TRBJ1-2; 8 positions agree with TRBD1. Germline CDR1 reads LNHDA; CDR2 reads SQIVND (reference sequence). Trimming removed 5 bases from V and 6 bases from J; junction bases left unmatched: 11. There are 15 residues in the CDR3. The CDR3 loop is CASSPDPWTGNGYTF. The CDR3 region has the DNA TGTGCCAGTAGTCCCGATCCCTGGACAGGGAATGGCTACACCTTC.

The J gene is TRBJ2-1, the V gene TRBV7-3, with 9 positions matching TRBD1. The germline gives CDR1 SGHTA, CDR2 FQGTGA. The length of the CDR3 is 14 residues. V was pared by 5 bases and J by 6 bases, with 5 bases of the junction left unmatched. CDR3 nucleotide sequence: TGTGCCAGCAGCATGGACAGGGGTAGCAATGAGCAGTTCTTC. It translates to CASSMDRGSNEQFF. The full variable domain, in which reference TRBV7-3 and TRBJ2-1 provide the parts outside the CDR3, is GAGVSQTPSNKVTEKGKYVELRCDPISGHTALYWYRQSLGQGPEFLIYFQGTGAADDSGLPNDRFFAVRPEGSVSTLKIQRTERGDSAVYLCASSMDRGSNEQFFGPGTRLTVL.

The rearrangement links TRBV18 to TRBJ2-5, with 10 bases aligning to TRBD2. With 3 bases clipped from V and 1 base from J, the junction kept 2 bases outside the gene matches. This CDR3 region has 15 residues. Germline V gene lookup returns CDR1 KGHSH and CDR2 LQKENI. The CDR3 nucleotides are TGTGCCAGCTCACCTAGCGGGAGGACCCAAGAGACCCAGTACTTC. Its translation is CASSPSGRTQETQYF.

The chain links TRBV10-2 to TRBJ2-7, with 10 bases aligning to TRBD2. V was clipped by 7 bases and J by 2 bases; unmatched bases: 8. This CDR3 is built from 15 residues. Germline CDR1 and CDR2: WSHSY and SAAADI. In DNA form, the CDR3 reads TGCGCCAGCAACCACCCGGGACTAGCGCCCTACGAGCAGTACTTC. This translates into CASNHPGLAPYEQYF.

This clone was observed a few times. This chain joins TRBV5-1 and TRBJ2-7; TRBD2 might be the D (6 bases). This CDR3 spans 15 amino acids. Germline CDR1 SGHRS, CDR2 YFSETQ. Between the trimmed V and J ends, which lost 0 bases and 6 bases, there was a span of 16 bases. CDR3 coding DNA: TGCGCCAGCAGCTTGGGATCAGGGCTCGGGGGCGAGCAGTACTTC. Protein product: CASSLGSGLGGEQYF.

This sequence joins TRBV6-5 and TRBJ2-7, with 9 nucleotides matching TRBD1. The germline V gene encodes CDR1 MNHEY and CDR2 SVGAGI. CDR3 length equals 15 residues. The V and J ends lost 5 bases and 6 bases, in that order; junction bases with no gene match: 11. The CDR3 sequence: CASSPAGTGRSEQYF. For the CDR3, the DNA is TGTGCCAGCAGTCCCGCCGGGACAGGGAGGAGCGAGCAGTACTTC.

This clone appeared a few times. The J gene is TRBJ2-1, the V gene TRBV18; 7 bases are shared with TRBD1. The CDR3 is made up of 15 amino acids. The trim removed 3 bases at V and 0 bases at J, leaving 2 bases unmatched. The germline V gene encodes CDR1 KGHSH and CDR2 LQKENI. CDR3 in amino acids: CASSPGQSSYNEQFF. The CDR3 DNA follows: TGTGCCAGCTCACCGGGACAGAGCTCCTACAATGAGCAGTTCTTC.

The chain uses TRBV28 and TRBJ2-7; 10 bases are a match to TRBD1. Germline CDR1 reads MDHEN; CDR2 reads SYDVKM. J lost 0 bases, V lost 4 bases, and 3 bases had no gene match. CDR3 length equals 15 residues. CDR3 DNA sequence: TGTGCCAGCAGTTCGGGACAGGGGAGCTCCTACGAGCAGTACTTC. As protein: CASSSGQGSSYEQYF. The complete variable domain, with remaining parts taken from reference TRBV28 and TRBJ2-7, reads DVKVTQSSRYLVKRTGEKVFLECVQDMDHENMFWYRQDPGLGLRLIYFSYDVKMKEKGDIPEGYSVSREKKERFSLILESASTNQTSMYLCASSSGQGSSYEQYFGPGTRLTVT.

A few counts support this clone. The J gene is TRBJ2-7, the V gene TRBV18, with D unclear. CDR3 size: 12 residues. Between the trimmed V and J ends, which lost 3 bases and 2 bases, there was a span of 5 bases. CDR1 is KGHSH and CDR2 is LQKENI in the germline V gene. CDR3 sequence: CASSPSPYEQYF. The CDR3 DNA is TGTGCCAGCTCACCTTCTCCCTACGAGCAGTACTTC.

V is TRBV27 and J is TRBJ1-1, with TRBD1 matching 7 bases. In germline, CDR1 is MNHEY, CDR2 SMNVEV (reference sequence). This CDR3 region has 16 residues. Trimming removed 6 bases from V and 3 bases from J; junction bases left unmatched: 13. The CDR3 DNA sequence: TGTGCCAGCAGATCCGACAGGGCGTGGGAGGACACTGAAGCTTTCTTT. It specifies CASRSDRAWEDTEAFF.